The T cell receptor (beta chain) described here comes from a study of shared clonotypes between healthy human individuals. Findings of the study overall: Lower generation probabilities were found for non-shared clonotypes than for those shared by all four donors.

The CDR3 runs 15 residues. CDR1 is MDHEN, CDR2 SYDVKM, per germline. V was trimmed by 2 bases and J by 4 bases, leaving 14 bases between them. Using immunoSEQ multiplex PCR, the repertoire was profiled, and TCRdb retains in-frame clones only, with some absent. The repertoire has approximately 2,300,000 clones, roughly 90% of them found once; the top ten carry approximately 0.41%. With regard to this clone: What it binds is not known.

Sequencing was carried out using naive CD4+ T cells from PBMCs. The subset denotes: CD45RA+ positively selected. This chain uses TRBV28 with TRBJ1-1, with D unclear. The receptor was derived from a man aged 18 to 30 in good health. Some clones in this sample may be carry-over from other donors' samples. As DNA, the CDR3 is TGTGCCAGCAGTTTAGGGTGGGGTGGCGGCACTGAAGCTTTCTTT. This translates into CASSLGWGGGTEAFF.